A single sample is the source of the 18 T cell receptor beta chains below, sequenced in a study of blood T cell repertoires in COVID-19 (dated by TCRdb to 2018 to 2020). To prepare the library, the immunoSEQ multiplex PCR assay was applied. This is the immuneACCESS table as TCRdb keeps it, with only in-frame sequences that have V and J called. A part of the clones is gone; compared with another copy, unresolved V genes explain less than half, and the rest is unexplained. Here the sample has roughly 67,000 clones; 86% occur a single time. The ten largest make up around 4.4% of the sample. Sequenced material: peripheral blood. All receptors come from a man in his forties or fifties with active COVID-19.

The rearrangement uses TRBV30 and TRBJ2-5, with D perhaps TRBD2 (6 bases). The CDR3 sequence is 15 residues long. CDR1 and CDR2 (germline): GTSNPN, SVGIG (reference sequence). Trimming took 3 bases from V and 1 from J, leaving 15 bases between them. CDR3 sequence (DNA): TGTGCCTGGAGAAGCTCGGGGGTCGGCCAAGAGACCCAGTACTTC. Translated, it gives CAWRSSGVGQETQYF.

A single count supports this clone. The chain employs TRBV7-9 and TRBJ2-7; a weak D match, TRBD2 (6 bases). Between the trimmed V and J ends, which lost 5 bases and 6 bases, there was a span of 14 bases. This CDR3 region has 13 residues. CDR1 and CDR2 from the germline V gene are SEHNR and FQNEAQ (reference sequence). The CDR3 sequence: CASSPVRGVEQYF. DNA of the CDR3: TGTGCCAGCAGCCCTGTACGCGGGGTCGAGCAGTACTTC.

The gene calls are TRBV6-5 and TRBJ1-3, with D possibly being TRBD1 (5 bases). Looked up from germline, CDR1 is MNHEY and CDR2 is SVGAGI. This CDR3 contains 13 residues. Trimming left V 5 bases short and J 5 bases short, with 10 bases between. The CDR3 DNA reads as TGTGCCAGCAGTCCAGACAGAAGAAACACCATATATTTT. Its protein product is CASSPDRRNTIYF.

The chain recombines TRBV7-2 with TRBJ1-4; D is possibly TRBD1 (6 bases). V lost 4 bases and J lost 4, with 10 bases in between. Looked up from germline, CDR1 is SGHTA and CDR2 is FQGNSA. This CDR3 has 14 residues. CDR3 in DNA: TGTGCCAGCAGCTACGACAGGTATAATGAAAAACTGTTTTTT. Translated: CASSYDRYNEKLFF.

The rearrangement uses TRBV4-1 and TRBJ1-3, with D uncertain. V dropped 1 base and J dropped 0 bases, with 10 bases sitting between them. The CDR3 is made up of 16 amino acids. Germline loops: CDR1 MGHRA, CDR2 YSYEKL. Written as DNA, the CDR3 is TGCGCCAGCAGCCAAGTAGGACTTGGCTCTGGAAACACCATATATTTT. The encoded protein is CASSQVGLGSGNTIYF.

The J gene is TRBJ1-2, the V gene TRBV5-8, with D unresolved. The CDR3 extends over 15 amino acids. V lost 0 bases and J lost 5, with 14 bases in between. Germline V gene sequence: CDR1 SGHTS, CDR2 YDEGEE. The CDR3 loop is CASSLGGLTLYGYTF. DNA for the CDR3: TGTGCCAGCAGCTTGGGTGGACTAACACTGTATGGCTACACCTTC.

The genes are TRBV3-1 (or the pseudogene TRBV3-2) and TRBJ1-4; TRBD1 matches at 7 bases. This CDR3 is 15 amino acids long. J gave up 5 bases and V 3 bases, and 6 bases lay outside the gene matches. The germline gives CDR1 LGHDT, CDR2 YNNKEL (reference sequence). The CDR3 region has the DNA TGTGCCAGCAGCCACAGGGCAGGGGGGAATGAAAAACTGTTTTTT. Residues: CASSHRAGGNEKLFF.

This chain links TRBV11-2 with TRBJ2-7, with TRBD2 matching 8 bases. Germline assignment: CDR1 SGHAT and CDR2 FQNNGV. This CDR3 has 13 residues. J gave up 6 bases and V 3 bases, and 4 bases lay outside the gene matches. The CDR3 nucleotides are TGTGCCAGCAGCTTCACGGGGGGGACCGAGCAGTACTTC. Translated: CASSFTGGTEQYF.

This clone has a handful of counts. The same CDR3 arises from other DNA sequences in this sample as well. The V and J genes are TRBV6-1 and TRBJ2-7; a weak D match, TRBD1 (5 bases). Trimming stripped 1 base from V and 0 bases from J, with 10 bases between. In germline, CDR1 is MNHNS, CDR2 SASEGT. The CDR3 sequence is 15 residues long. The CDR3 reads CASSEGGGYSYEQYF. CDR3 nucleotides: TGTGCCAGCAGTGAAGGGGGCGGATACTCCTACGAGCAGTACTTC.

The chain uses TRBV5-4 and TRBJ2-5; 9 nucleotides agree with TRBD2. CDR1 and CDR2 from the germline V gene are SGHNT and YYREEE (reference sequence). J was trimmed by 2 bases and V by 4 bases; bases with no gene match: 9. The CDR3 runs 16 residues. CDR3 region: CASSPRLAAKQETQYF. DNA of the CDR3: TGTGCCAGCAGCCCGCGACTAGCGGCTAAACAAGAGACCCAGTACTTC.

This clone was observed a few times. CDR3 sequence (DNA): TGTGCCAGCAGTGGGGGGTTGGTGGGCACAGATACGCAGTATTTT. It encodes CASSGGLVGTDTQYF. V usage is TRBV27 and J usage is TRBJ2-3; TRBD2 is a possible D gene (6 bases). Trimming pared 5 bases from V and 1 base from J, leaving 13 bases between. The germline CDR1 and CDR2 sequences are MNHEY and SMNVEV (reference sequence). The CDR3 is made up of 15 amino acids.

The J gene is TRBJ2-5, the V gene TRBV15; TRBD1 might be the D (6 bases). The CDR3 length is 14 residues. Trimming cost V 0 bases and J 3 bases, with 8 bases left between them. In germline, CDR1 is LNHNV, CDR2 YYDKDF (reference sequence). For the CDR3, the DNA is TGTGCCACCAGCAGAGAACAGGGAAAAGAGACCCAGTACTTC. Protein: CATSREQGKETQYF.

The CDR3, as DNA: TGCGCCAGCAGCTTGGGGGCTAGCACAGATACGCAGTATTTT. Its protein product is CASSLGASTDTQYF. The genes are TRBV5-1 and TRBJ2-3; D call uncertain. Germline loops: CDR1 SGHRS, CDR2 YFSETQ. The CDR3 loop spans 14 amino acids. V lost 0 bases, J lost 0 bases, and 5 bases lay in between.

CDR3 region: CASSFRGGFNTGELFF. CDR3 nucleotides: TGTGCCAGCAGCTTCCGTGGGGGGTTTAACACCGGGGAGCTGTTTTTT. This chain connects TRBV7-3 to TRBJ2-2; D is perhaps TRBD2 (6 bases). Germline CDR1 SGHTA, CDR2 FQGTGA. V was cut by 3 bases and J by 2 bases, with 13 bases left in between. This CDR3 comprises 16 residues.

This chain joins TRBV7-9 and TRBJ1-1; possible D gene TRBD1, 6 bases. Trimming cost V 1 base and J 2 bases, with 11 bases left between them. Germline V lookup: CDR1 SEHNR, CDR2 FQNEAQ (reference sequence). CDR3 length: 15 amino acids. In DNA, the CDR3 is TGTGCCAGCAGCTTAGAGGCAGGGGCAAACACTGAAGCTTTCTTT. Encoded protein: CASSLEAGANTEAFF.

This sequence joins TRBV29-1 and TRBJ2-5, with D possibly being TRBD1 (5 bases). The CDR3 contains 12 residues. In germline, CDR1 is SQVTM, CDR2 ANQGSEA. The germline V and J ends were trimmed by 4 bases and 8 bases, with 14 bases remaining between them. CDR3 bases: TGCAGCGTTGCGAGTGGGCAGGGAACCCAGTACTTC. Its translation is CSVASGQGTQYF.

The V gene is TRBV27, the J gene TRBJ1-1; 7 bases fit TRBD1. Trimming removed 5 bases from V and 0 bases from J; junction bases left unmatched: 18. Germline-derived CDR1 and CDR2 are MNHEY and SMNVEV (reference sequence). The CDR3 has 19 residues. Here the CDR3 reads CASSARMTRDSHMNTEAFF. The CDR3 coding sequence is TGTGCCAGCAGTGCCCGCATGACCCGGGACAGCCACATGAACACTGAAGCTTTCTTT.

V usage is TRBV12-2 and J usage is TRBJ2-7; the table's D call TRBD1 went unverified against the DNA. TRBV12-2 is a documented pseudogene. This CDR3 has 14 residues. This CDR3 reads CASRSGQCFHEQYF. CDR3 bases: TGTGCAAGTCGCTCGGGACAGTGTTTTCACGAGCAGTACTTC.